This T cell receptor beta chain is drawn from a study of T cell responses to AZD1222 COVID-19 vaccine. For this clone: What it binds is unknown.

The CDR3 is 11 residues long. Per the germline V gene, CDR1 is LNHDA and CDR2 is SQIVND (reference sequence). V was clipped by 5 bases and J by 7 bases, with 6 bases between them. Notes on the study in general: Following two doses of AZD1222, Spike-specific TCR breadth and depth rose. Donors skewed white British and female; clonal diversity was possibly underestimated.

Generated by immunoSEQ multiplex PCR, the TCRdb table keeps only in-frame clones and is missing some. The sample yields about 150,000 clones, approximately 89% seen once. The sample in question was peripheral blood, obtained on day 0 of AZD1222 vaccination. This rearrangement joins TRBV19 to TRBJ2-1, with no clear D. This clonotype was obtained from an adult in good health. The CDR3 DNA reads TGTGCCAGTAGTGTCTGGAATGAGCAGTTCTTC. Translating gives CASSVWNEQFF.